This TCR beta chain comes out of a study of circulating CD8 cells and anti-PD-1 response in melanoma. Study outcomes and limitations: Under 8% of TRB clonotypes were shared between subsets at M1. Replicates were generally not done for experiments. No tumor material was available, so peptide assays assessed reactivity.

CDR3 length: 11 amino acids. The germline V gene has CDR1 LNHDA and CDR2 SQIVND (reference sequence). V lost 6 bases and J 5 bases, leaving 7 bases between the germline ends. This clonotype is categorized as large (0.1 to 1%). What it binds is unknown. Each library started from around 14 ng of total RNA using the QIAseq Immune Repertoire TCR panel. TCRdb itself ran the reads through MiXCR, one entry per CDR3 protein. The top ten clones hold over 35% of a sample with 350 to 450 distinct CDR3 sequences, 5% to 7% of them seen once. Sorting of live CD3+CD8+TCRalphabeta+ cells by PD-1 and/or TIGIT gave four subsets.

The rearrangement joins TRBV19 to TRBJ1-2; D remains unclear. This specimen consisted of CD8+ T cells from PBMCs, obtained at baseline or after one month of anti-PD-1 therapy (not recorded which). This clonotype originated in a human donor with melanoma. The CDR3 DNA sequence: TGTGCCAGTAGGACATCGTATGGCTACACCTTC. Translating gives CASRTSYGYTF.